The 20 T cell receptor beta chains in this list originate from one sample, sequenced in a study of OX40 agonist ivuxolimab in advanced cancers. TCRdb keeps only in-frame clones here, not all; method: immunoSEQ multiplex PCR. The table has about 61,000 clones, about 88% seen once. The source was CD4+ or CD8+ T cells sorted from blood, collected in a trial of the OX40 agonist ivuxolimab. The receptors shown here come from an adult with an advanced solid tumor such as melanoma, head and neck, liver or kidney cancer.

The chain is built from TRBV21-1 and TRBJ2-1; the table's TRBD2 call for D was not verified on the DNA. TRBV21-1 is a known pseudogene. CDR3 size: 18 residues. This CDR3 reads CASSKVLRTISSYNEQFF. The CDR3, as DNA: TGTGCCAGCAGCAAAGTACTCCGGACTATCAGCTCCTACAATGAGCAGTTCTTC.

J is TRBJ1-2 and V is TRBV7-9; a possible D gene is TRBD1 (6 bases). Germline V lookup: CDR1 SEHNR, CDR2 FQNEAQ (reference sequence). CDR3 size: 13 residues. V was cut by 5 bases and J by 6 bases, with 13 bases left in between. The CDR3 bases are TGTGCCAGCAGCCCAAAAAAGGGGGATGGCTACACCTTC. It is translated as CASSPKKGDGYTF.

The CDR3 DNA follows: TGTGCCAGCAGCTTTGGGGACTATAGCAATCAGCCCCAGCATTTT. Translation: CASSFGDYSNQPQHF. The chain links TRBV7-9 to TRBJ1-5; possible D gene TRBD1, 5 bases. CDR1 SEHNR and CDR2 FQNEAQ come from the germline V gene (reference sequence). With 3 bases removed from V and 0 bases from J, the gap between germline ends came to 9 bases. The CDR3 consists of 15 residues.

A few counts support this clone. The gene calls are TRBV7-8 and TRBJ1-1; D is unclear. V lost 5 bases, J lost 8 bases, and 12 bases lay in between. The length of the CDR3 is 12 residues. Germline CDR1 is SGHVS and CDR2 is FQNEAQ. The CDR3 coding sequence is TGTGCCAGCAGCAGGACGGGAGAAGAAGCTTTCTTT. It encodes CASSRTGEEAFF.

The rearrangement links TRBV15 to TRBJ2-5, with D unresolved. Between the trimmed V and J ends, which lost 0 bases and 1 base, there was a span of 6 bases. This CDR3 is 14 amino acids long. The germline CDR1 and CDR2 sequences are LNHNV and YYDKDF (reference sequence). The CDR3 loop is CATSRDPAQETQYF. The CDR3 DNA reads TGTGCCACCAGCAGAGACCCAGCCCAAGAGACCCAGTACTTC.

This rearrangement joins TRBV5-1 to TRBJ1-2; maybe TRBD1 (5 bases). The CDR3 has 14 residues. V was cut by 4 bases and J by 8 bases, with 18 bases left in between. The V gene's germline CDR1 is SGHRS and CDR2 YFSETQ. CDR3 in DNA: TGCGCCAGCAGCCCACCCACAGGTCTAGGAGGCTACACCTTC. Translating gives CASSPPTGLGGYTF.

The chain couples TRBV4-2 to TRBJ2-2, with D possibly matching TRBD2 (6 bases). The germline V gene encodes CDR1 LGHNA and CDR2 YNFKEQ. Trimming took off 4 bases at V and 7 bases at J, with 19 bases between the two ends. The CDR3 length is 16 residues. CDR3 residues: CASSRVGLRRNGELFF. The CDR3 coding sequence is TGTGCCAGCAGCCGGGTGGGACTTCGCCGGAACGGGGAGCTGTTTTTT.

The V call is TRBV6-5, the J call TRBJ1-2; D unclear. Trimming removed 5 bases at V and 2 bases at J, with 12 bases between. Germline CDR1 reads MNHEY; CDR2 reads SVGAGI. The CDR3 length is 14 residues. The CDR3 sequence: CASSPQFLNYGYTF. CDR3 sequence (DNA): TGTGCCAGCAGTCCTCAGTTCTTGAACTATGGCTACACCTTC.

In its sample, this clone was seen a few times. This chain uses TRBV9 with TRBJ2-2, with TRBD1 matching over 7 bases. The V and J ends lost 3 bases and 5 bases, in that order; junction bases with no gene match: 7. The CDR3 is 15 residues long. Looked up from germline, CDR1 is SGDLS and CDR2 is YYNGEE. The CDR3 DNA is TGTGCCAGCAGCGGTGCACAGGGGAGAACCGGGGAGCTGTTTTTT. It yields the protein CASSGAQGRTGELFF. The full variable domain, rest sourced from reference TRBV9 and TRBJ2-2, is DSGVTQTPKHLITATGQRVTLRCSPRSGDLSVYWYQQSLDQGLQFLIQYYNGEERAKGNILERFSAQQFPDLHSELNLSSLELGDSALYFCASSGAQGRTGELFFGEGSRLTVL.

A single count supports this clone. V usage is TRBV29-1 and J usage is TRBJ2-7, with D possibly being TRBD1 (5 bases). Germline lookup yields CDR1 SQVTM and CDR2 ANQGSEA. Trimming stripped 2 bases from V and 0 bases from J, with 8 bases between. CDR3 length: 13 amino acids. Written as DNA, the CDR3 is TGCAGCGTTGAAAAGGGGTCCTCCTACGAGCAGTACTTC. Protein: CSVEKGSSYEQYF.

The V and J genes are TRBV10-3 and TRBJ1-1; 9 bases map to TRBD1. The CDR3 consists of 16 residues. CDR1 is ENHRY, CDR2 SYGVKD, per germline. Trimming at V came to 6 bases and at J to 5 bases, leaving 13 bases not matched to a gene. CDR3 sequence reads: CAIRDRGGALGTEAFF. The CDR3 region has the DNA TGTGCCATCAGGGACAGGGGAGGGGCCCTGGGGACTGAAGCTTTCTTT.

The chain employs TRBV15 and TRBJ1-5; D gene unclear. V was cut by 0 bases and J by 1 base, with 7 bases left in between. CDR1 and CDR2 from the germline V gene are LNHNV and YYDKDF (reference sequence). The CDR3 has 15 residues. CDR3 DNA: TGTGCCACCAGCAGAGAGGGTTTAAGCAATCAGCCCCAGCATTTT. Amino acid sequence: CATSREGLSNQPQHF.

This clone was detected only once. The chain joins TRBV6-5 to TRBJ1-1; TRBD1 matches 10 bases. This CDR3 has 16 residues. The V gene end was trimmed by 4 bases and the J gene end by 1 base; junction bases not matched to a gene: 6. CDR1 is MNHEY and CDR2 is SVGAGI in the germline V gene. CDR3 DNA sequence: TGTGCCAGCAGTTCCAAGACAGGGGGCTCGAACACTGAAGCTTTCTTT. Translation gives CASSSKTGGSNTEAFF.

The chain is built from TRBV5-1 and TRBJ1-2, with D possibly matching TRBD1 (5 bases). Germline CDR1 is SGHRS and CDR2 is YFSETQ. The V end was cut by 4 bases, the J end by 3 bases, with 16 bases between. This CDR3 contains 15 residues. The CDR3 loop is CASSPGTHGDYGYTF. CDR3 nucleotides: TGCGCCAGCAGCCCCGGGACTCACGGGGACTATGGCTACACCTTC.

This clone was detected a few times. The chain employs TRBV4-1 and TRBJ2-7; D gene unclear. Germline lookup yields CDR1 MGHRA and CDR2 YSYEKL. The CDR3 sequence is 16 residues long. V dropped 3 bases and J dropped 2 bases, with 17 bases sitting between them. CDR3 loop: CASSQDLAGPPYEQYF. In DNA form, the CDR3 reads TGCGCCAGCAGCCAGGACCTGGCAGGTCCCCCCTACGAGCAGTACTTC.

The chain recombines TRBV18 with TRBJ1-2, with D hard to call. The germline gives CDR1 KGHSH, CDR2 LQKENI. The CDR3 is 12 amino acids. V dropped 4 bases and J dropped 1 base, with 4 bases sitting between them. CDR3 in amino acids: CASSRGNYGYTF. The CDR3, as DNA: TGTGCCAGCTCACGGGGTAACTATGGCTACACCTTC.

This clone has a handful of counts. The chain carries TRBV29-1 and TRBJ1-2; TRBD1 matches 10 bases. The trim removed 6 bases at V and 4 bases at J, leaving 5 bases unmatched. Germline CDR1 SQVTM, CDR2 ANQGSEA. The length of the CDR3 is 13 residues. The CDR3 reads CSVRQGASYGYTF. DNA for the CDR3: TGCAGCGTCCGACAGGGGGCGAGCTATGGCTACACCTTC.

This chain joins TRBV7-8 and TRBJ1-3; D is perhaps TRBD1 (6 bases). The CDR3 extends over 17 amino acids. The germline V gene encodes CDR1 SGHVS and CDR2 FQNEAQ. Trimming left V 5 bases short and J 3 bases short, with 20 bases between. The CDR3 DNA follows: TGTGCCAGCAGCCCCCTTCTTACAGGGTTGAGTGGAAACACCATATATTTT. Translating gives CASSPLLTGLSGNTIYF.

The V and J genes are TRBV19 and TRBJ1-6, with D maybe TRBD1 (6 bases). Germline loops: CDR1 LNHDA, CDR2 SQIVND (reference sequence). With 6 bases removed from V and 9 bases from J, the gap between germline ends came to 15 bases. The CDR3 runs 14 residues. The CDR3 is CASSFGQNSSPLHF. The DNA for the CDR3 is TGTGCCAGTAGCTTCGGACAGAATAGTTCACCCCTCCACTTT.

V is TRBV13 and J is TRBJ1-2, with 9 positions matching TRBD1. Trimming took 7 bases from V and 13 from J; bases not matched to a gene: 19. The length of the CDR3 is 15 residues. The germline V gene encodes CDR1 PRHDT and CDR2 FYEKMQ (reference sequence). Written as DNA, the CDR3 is TGTGCCAGCACCCACTCGGGACAGGGCCTAATGACGCGCACCTTC. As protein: CASTHSGQGLMTRTF.